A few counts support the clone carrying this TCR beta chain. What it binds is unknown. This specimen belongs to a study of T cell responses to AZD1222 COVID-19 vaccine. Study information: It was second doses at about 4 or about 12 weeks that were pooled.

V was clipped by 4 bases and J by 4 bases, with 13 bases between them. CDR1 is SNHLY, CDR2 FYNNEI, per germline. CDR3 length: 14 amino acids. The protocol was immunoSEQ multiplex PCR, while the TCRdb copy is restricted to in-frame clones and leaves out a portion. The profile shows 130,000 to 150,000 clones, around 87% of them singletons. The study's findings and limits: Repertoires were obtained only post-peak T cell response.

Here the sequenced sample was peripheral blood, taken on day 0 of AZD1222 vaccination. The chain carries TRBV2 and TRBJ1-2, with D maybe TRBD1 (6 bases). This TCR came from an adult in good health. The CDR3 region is CASSGDGGVYGYTF. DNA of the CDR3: TGTGCCAGCAGTGGGGACGGGGGCGTCTATGGCTACACCTTC.